The T cell receptor beta chain described here comes from a study of CD8+ T cells in alopecia areata. Sorted populations comprised CD4+ and CD8+ T cells obtained from PBMCs. In regard to this clone: The antigen is undetermined.

Study outcomes and limitations: Researchers reported that TCR sharing among patients proved less clear than in mice, possibly HLA-linked. Normal skin contains resident alphabeta T cells, and these are also sequenced in scalp samples. Clonality was higher in lesional than normal scalp, especially in alopecia totalis/universalis.

cDNA reverse transcribed from extracted RNA served as the sequencing template. Profiling relied on immunoSEQ multiplex PCR, and the TCRdb table lists in-frame clones only, not all of them. The data show approximately 99,000 clones, roughly 59% seen once. V lost 6 bases, J lost 6 bases, and 13 bases stayed unmatched. Germline V gives CDR1 PRHDT, CDR2 FYEKMQ (reference sequence). CDR3 length equals 15 residues. V gene TRBV13 combines with J gene TRBJ1-2; 7 bases are shared with TRBD1. Sample: CD8+ T cells sorted from blood. This clonotype originated in a human donor in good health. In nucleotides, the CDR3 is TGTGCCAGCAGTCTGCTAGGGGGCGAGGAAAATGGCTACACCTTC. Protein: CASSLLGGEENGYTF.